The 27 T cell receptor beta chains below all came from one sample that was sequenced in a study of T cell responses to AZD1222 COVID-19 vaccine. Some clones are missing from TCRdb's copy, which holds only in-frame ones; the method was immunoSEQ multiplex PCR. The data show 140,000 to 150,000 clones, with around 88% seen just once and roughly 16% held by the top ten. Sequenced here: peripheral blood, sampled on day 0 of AZD1222 vaccination. The origin of the receptors is an adult in good health.

This clone has a handful of counts. V gene TRBV29-1 combines with J gene TRBJ2-2; no clear D. The CDR3 contains 11 residues. Germline lookup yields CDR1 SQVTM and CDR2 ANQGSEA. V was trimmed by 6 bases and J by 8 bases, leaving 10 bases between them. The CDR3 sequence is CSVQARGELFF. As DNA, the CDR3 is TGCAGCGTCCAGGCGCGGGGGGAGCTGTTTTTT.

This chain joins TRBV30 and TRBJ2-7; 9 bases fit TRBD2. Germline loops: CDR1 GTSNPN, CDR2 SVGIG (reference sequence). This CDR3 region has 14 residues. V lost 3 bases and J lost 4; bases outside the gene matches: 7. CDR3 region: CAWRREGGRYEQYF. The CDR3 region has the DNA TGTGCCTGGAGGCGGGAGGGTGGCAGATACGAGCAGTACTTC.

This clone appeared once. This chain joins TRBV3-1 (or the pseudogene TRBV3-2) and TRBJ1-1; 8 positions match TRBD1. The CDR3 runs 15 residues. After removal of 4 bases from V and 4 bases from J, the junction contained 8 bases not matched to a gene. Germline V gene sequence: CDR1 LGHDT, CDR2 YNNKEL (reference sequence). The CDR3 DNA reads as TGTGCCAGCAGCCGGACCGGGACAGGTGCCACTGAAGCTTTCTTT. Translating gives CASSRTGTGATEAFF.

The chain uses TRBV9 and TRBJ1-5, with D perhaps TRBD1 (5 bases). V was cut by 4 bases and J by 0 bases, with 8 bases left in between. This CDR3 is built from 14 residues. Germline CDR1 reads SGDLS; CDR2 reads YYNGEE. The CDR3 DNA reads TGTGCCAGCAGCCGGGACCTTAGCAATCAGCCCCAGCATTTT. It yields the protein CASSRDLSNQPQHF.

The chain carries TRBV7-2 and TRBJ1-2; TRBD1 might be the D (5 bases). Deletions cut 5 bases from V and 5 bases from J, with 21 bases between. This CDR3 has 16 residues. Germline assignment: CDR1 SGHTA and CDR2 FQGNSA. The CDR3 sequence: CASSPRRDPRRYGYTF. The CDR3 DNA is TGTGCCAGCAGCCCCCGCCGGGACCCACGGCGGTATGGCTACACCTTC.

CDR3 region: CASREDRGGYGYTF. Here the CDR3 DNA reads TGTGCCAGCAGGGAGGACAGGGGGGGATATGGCTACACCTTC. The gene calls are TRBV28 and TRBJ1-2, with 10 nucleotides matching TRBD1. With 6 bases clipped from V and 5 bases from J, the junction kept 6 bases outside the gene matches. The CDR3 is 14 amino acids. The germline V gene has CDR1 MDHEN and CDR2 SYDVKM.

The chain links TRBV29-1 to TRBJ1-3; D is uncertain. The CDR3 sequence is 14 residues long. Germline-derived CDR1 and CDR2 are SQVTM and ANQGSEA. The V end was cut by 1 base, the J end by 0 bases, with 7 bases between. DNA of the CDR3: TGCAGCGTTGAAGTTCACGTCTCTGGAAACACCATATATTTT. Protein: CSVEVHVSGNTIYF.

The chain uses TRBV5-6 and TRBJ1-5; D remains unclear. The CDR3 is 13 residues long. Germline assignment: CDR1 SGHDT and CDR2 YYEEEE. The V end lost 7 bases, the J end lost 0 bases, and 8 bases lay between the germline ends. CDR3 in amino acids: CASSPGSNQPQHF. The CDR3 DNA follows: TGTGCCAGCTCCCCAGGTAGCAATCAGCCCCAGCATTTT.

V and J are TRBV5-4 and TRBJ1-3; D remains unclear. Germline-derived CDR1 and CDR2 are SGHNT and YYREEE (reference sequence). Trimming cost V 2 bases and J 1 base, with 7 bases left between them. This CDR3 comprises 14 residues. In nucleotides, the CDR3 is TGTGCCAGCAGCTTTGGAGGTTCTGGAAACACCATATATTTT. Protein sequence: CASSFGGSGNTIYF.

The V gene is TRBV19, the J gene TRBJ1-5; a possible D gene is TRBD1 (6 bases). Germline V gene lookup returns CDR1 LNHDA and CDR2 SQIVND (reference sequence). The ends were cut back, 4 bases at V and 11 bases at J, with 15 bases in the middle. The length of the CDR3 is 13 residues. The chain's CDR3 is CASSTRTVSAQHF. Here the CDR3 DNA reads TGTGCCAGTAGTACCAGGACAGTGTCGGCCCAGCATTTT.

This rearrangement joins TRBV27 to TRBJ1-4, with 8 bases identical to TRBD1. The CDR3 extends over 14 amino acids. The V gene end was trimmed by 7 bases and the J gene end by 5 bases; junction bases not matched to a gene: 6. The germline CDR1 and CDR2 sequences are MNHEY and SMNVEV (reference sequence). CDR3 loop: CASTRQGPNEKLFF. The CDR3 bases are TGTGCCAGCACACGACAGGGGCCCAATGAAAAACTGTTTTTT. The full variable domain, its missing parts supplied by reference TRBV27 and TRBJ1-4, is EAQVTQNPRYLITVTGKKLTVTCSQNMNHEYMSWYRQDPGLGLRQIYYSMNVEVTDKGDVPEGYKVSRKEKRNFPLILESPSPNQTSLYFCASTRQGPNEKLFFGSGTQLSVL.

The V gene is TRBV21-1, the J gene TRBJ1-2; TRBD1, as called in the table, went unchecked against the DNA. TRBV21-1 is a pseudogene segment. This CDR3 region has 15 residues. CDR3 in DNA: TGTGCCAGCAGCTTCCGGGACAGGTGCTCCTATGGCTACACCTTC. Protein sequence: CASSFRDRCSYGYTF.

This clone was seen ten or more times. The CDR3 DNA sequence: TGTGCCAGCAGCTTCCCACTTCATGGGGGCCGAAGCACAGATACGCAGTATTTT. Translation: CASSFPLHGGRSTDTQYF. V is TRBV11-2 and J is TRBJ2-3, with D maybe TRBD1 (6 bases). CDR1 SGHAT and CDR2 FQNNGV come from the germline V gene. V lost 3 bases to trimming and J lost 0 bases, with 19 bases between them. CDR3 length: 18 amino acids.

This clone has only one observation. The chain recombines TRBV7-9 with TRBJ2-1, with a possible D match to TRBD2 (7 bases). The V and J ends lost 5 bases and 8 bases respectively, with 19 bases between them. The CDR3 covers 15 residues. Germline CDR1 and CDR2: SEHNR and FQNEAQ (reference sequence). The CDR3 is CASSGSGGGRDEQFF. CDR3 coding DNA: TGTGCCAGCAGCGGCAGCGGCGGGGGCAGGGATGAGCAGTTCTTC. The full variable domain, rest sourced from reference TRBV7-9 and TRBJ2-1, is DTGVSQNPRHKITKRGQNVTFRCDPISEHNRLYWYRQTLGQGPEFLTYFQNEAQLEKSRLLSDRFSAERPKGSFSTLEIQRTEQGDSAMYLCASSGSGGGRDEQFFGPGTRLTVL.

The chain is built from TRBV7-2 and TRBJ1-3; unclear D gene. The length of the CDR3 is 15 residues. V lost 5 bases to trimming and J lost 0 bases, with 11 bases between them. In germline, CDR1 is SGHTA, CDR2 FQGNSA. DNA for the CDR3: TGTGCCAGCAGCCCCATCCCGGCCTCTGGAAACACCATATATTTT. Amino acids: CASSPIPASGNTIYF. Variable domain in full (rest from reference TRBV7-2 and TRBJ1-3): GAGVSQSPSNKVTEKGKDVELRCDPISGHTALYWYRQSLGQGLEFLIYFQGNSAPDKSGLPSDRFSAERTGGSVSTLTIQRTQQEDSAVYLCASSPIPASGNTIYFGEGSWLTVV.

V and J are TRBV15 and TRBJ2-1; 8 nucleotides agree with TRBD2. This CDR3 is built from 16 residues. Germline V gene data show CDR1 as LNHNV and CDR2 as YYDKDF (reference sequence). J was trimmed by 9 bases and V by 6 bases; bases with no gene match: 16. CDR3 region: CATSREGASEPSEQFF. The CDR3 DNA is TGTGCCACCAGTCGGGAGGGAGCTAGCGAGCCCAGTGAGCAGTTCTTC.

The rearrangement uses TRBV24-1 and TRBJ2-1; 8 bases map to TRBD1. J was trimmed by 4 bases and V by 3 bases; bases with no gene match: 13. Germline CDR1 is KGHDR and CDR2 is SFDVKD. The CDR3 length is 18 residues. Written as DNA, the CDR3 is TGTGCCACCAGTGATCCCAGACAGGGGATCGCGGCATACAATGAGCAGTTCTTC. Residues: CATSDPRQGIAAYNEQFF.

The CDR3 loop is CASSEGRVSTDTQYF. CDR3 DNA: TGCGCCAGCAGTGAAGGTAGAGTAAGCACAGATACGCAGTATTTT. The chain recombines TRBV10-1 with TRBJ2-3, with unresolved D. The CDR3 loop spans 15 amino acids. Germline CDR1 reads WNHNN; CDR2 reads SYGVQD (reference sequence). V lost 3 bases and J 0 bases, leaving 10 bases between the germline ends.

The rearrangement links TRBV15 to TRBJ1-1, with a tentative D call TRBD1 (5 bases). This CDR3 region has 18 residues. Germline CDR1 LNHNV, CDR2 YYDKDF (reference sequence). V gave up 3 bases and J gave up 1 base, with 21 bases separating them. DNA for the CDR3: TGTGCCACCAGCAGTACAGTTGCGGGACGGGGTAAGAACACTGAAGCTTTCTTT. Amino acids: CATSSTVAGRGKNTEAFF.

The count of this clone is one. This chain connects TRBV3-1 (or the pseudogene TRBV3-2) to TRBJ2-4; D possibly matches TRBD1 or TRBD2 (5 bases each). This CDR3 contains 16 residues. The germline gives CDR1 LGHDT, CDR2 YNNKEL (reference sequence). Deletions cut 4 bases from V and 3 bases from J, with 16 bases between. The CDR3 loop reads CASSLGTTTYKNIQYF. The CDR3 DNA reads TGTGCCAGCAGCCTAGGGACGACGACGTACAAAAACATTCAGTACTTC.

The chain recombines TRBV4-3 with TRBJ1-5, with unresolved D. Trimming stripped 0 bases from V and 7 bases from J, with 10 bases between. There are 14 residues in the CDR3. The germline V gene encodes CDR1 LGHNA and CDR2 YSLEER. This CDR3 is CASSQDLGRQPQHF. CDR3 coding DNA: TGCGCCAGCAGCCAAGATCTGGGGAGGCAGCCCCAGCATTTT.

This CDR3 reads CASSFPLGGNTEAFF. CDR3 nucleotide sequence: TGTGCCAGCAGCTTCCCCCTAGGAGGGAACACTGAAGCTTTCTTT. V usage is TRBV5-4 and J usage is TRBJ1-1; D ambiguous. This CDR3 contains 15 residues. V lost 2 bases, J lost 1 base, and 12 bases lay in between. Germline assignment: CDR1 SGHNT and CDR2 YYREEE (reference sequence).

The rearrangement links TRBV7-2 to TRBJ1-2, with D maybe TRBD1 (6 bases). Germline loops: CDR1 SGHTA, CDR2 FQGNSA. This CDR3 region has 15 residues. Trimming took off 5 bases at V and 3 bases at J, with 16 bases between the two ends. This CDR3 is CASSPTGPPYYGYTF. The CDR3 DNA reads TGTGCCAGCAGCCCCACAGGGCCCCCTTACTATGGCTACACCTTC.

V gene TRBV7-9 combines with J gene TRBJ1-4; D gene uncertain. Trimming took 8 bases from V and 4 from J, leaving 8 bases between them. The length of the CDR3 is 12 residues. Germline V gene sequence: CDR1 SEHNR, CDR2 FQNEAQ (reference sequence). CDR3 in DNA: TGTGCCAGCGGACGTGATAATGAAAAACTGTTTTTT. This translates into CASGRDNEKLFF.

The V and J genes are TRBV7-9 and TRBJ2-7, with TRBD1 matching over 7 bases. Germline V gene data show CDR1 as SEHNR and CDR2 as FQNEAQ (reference sequence). Unmatched junction bases numbered 5, after V lost 1 base and J lost 5 bases. CDR3 length equals 14 residues. This chain's CDR3 is CASSLGRGSDEQYF. The CDR3 DNA is TGTGCCAGCAGCTTAGGCAGGGGGAGCGACGAGCAGTACTTC.

The chain employs TRBV5-1 and TRBJ1-6; D is undetermined. The CDR3 runs to 15 residues. Trimming took off 1 base at V and 3 bases at J, with 8 bases between the two ends. Per germline, CDR1 SGHRS and CDR2 YFSETQ. CDR3 protein: CASSLQGNYNSPLHF. The DNA for the CDR3 is TGCGCCAGCAGCTTGCAAGGGAACTATAATTCACCCCTCCACTTT.

This clone appeared a single time. The chain has TRBV14 and TRBJ2-7; D not resolved. The CDR3 totals 15 residues. Trimming left V 0 bases short and J 1 base short, with 10 bases between. Germline V gives CDR1 SGHDN, CDR2 FVKESK. CDR3 nucleotides: TGTGCCAGCAGCCAAGATCAATTACGTTCCTACGAGCAGTACTTC. It translates to CASSQDQLRSYEQYF.